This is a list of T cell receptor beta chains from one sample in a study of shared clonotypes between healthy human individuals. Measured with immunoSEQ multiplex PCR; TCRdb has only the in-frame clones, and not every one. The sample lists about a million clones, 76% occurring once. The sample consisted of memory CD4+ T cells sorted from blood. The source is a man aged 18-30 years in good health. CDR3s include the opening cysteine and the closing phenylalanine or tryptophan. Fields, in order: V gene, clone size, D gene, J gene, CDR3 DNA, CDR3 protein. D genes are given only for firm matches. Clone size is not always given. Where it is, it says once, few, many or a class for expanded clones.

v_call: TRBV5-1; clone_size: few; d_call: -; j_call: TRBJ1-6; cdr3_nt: TGCGCCAGCAGCTTGTTACTTGGTTCACCCCTCCACTTT; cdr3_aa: CASSLLLGSPLHF
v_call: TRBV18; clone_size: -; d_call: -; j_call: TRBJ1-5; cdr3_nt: TGTGCCAGCTCACCACAGGGAGGCCATCCCCTTAATCAGCCCCAGCATTTT; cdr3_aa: CASSPQGGHPLNQPQHF
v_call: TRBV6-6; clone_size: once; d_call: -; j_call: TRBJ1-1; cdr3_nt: TGTGCCAGCAGAGACGACGGGGTGAGCGCTGAAGCTTTCTTT; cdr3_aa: CASRDDGVSAEAFF
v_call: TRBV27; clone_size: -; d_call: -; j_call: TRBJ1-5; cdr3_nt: TGTGCCAGCAGCTTCGAGCCCGGCCAGCCCCAGCATTTT; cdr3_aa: CASSFEPGQPQHF
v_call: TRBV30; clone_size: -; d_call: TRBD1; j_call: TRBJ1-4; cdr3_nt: TGTGCCCGAGTCGAGACTAGACAGGGGACCTCAACTAATGAAAAACTGTTTTTT; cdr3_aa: CARVETRQGTSTNEKLFF
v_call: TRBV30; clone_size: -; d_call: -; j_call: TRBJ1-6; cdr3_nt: TGTGCCTGGACAAGAACAAATTCGAATTCACCCCTCCACTTT; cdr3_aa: CAWTRTNSNSPLHF
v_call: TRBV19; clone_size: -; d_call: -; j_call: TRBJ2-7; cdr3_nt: TGTGCCAGTAGTCCAGGGTACCACGAGCAGTACTTC; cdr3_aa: CASSPGYHEQYF
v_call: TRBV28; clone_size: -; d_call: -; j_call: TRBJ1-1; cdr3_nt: TGTGCCAGCAGCGCACAGGGCTACGAAGCTTTCTTT; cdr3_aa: CASSAQGYEAFF
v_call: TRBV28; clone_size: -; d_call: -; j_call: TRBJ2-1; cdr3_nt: TGTGCCAGCAGTTTGGCAGAAGGCAATGAGCAGTTCTTC; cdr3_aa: CASSLAEGNEQFF
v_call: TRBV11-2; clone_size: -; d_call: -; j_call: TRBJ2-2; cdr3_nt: TGTGCCAGCAGCCCCCTTCCCGGGGAGCTGTTTTTT; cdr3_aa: CASSPLPGELFF
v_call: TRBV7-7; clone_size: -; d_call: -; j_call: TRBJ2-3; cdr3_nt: TGTGCTAGCAGCTTATTGGACAGTAGCACAGATACGCAGTATTTT; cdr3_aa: CASSLLDSSTDTQYF